The present entry profiles one TCR beta chain with its context. The data derive from a study of cytomegalovirus exposure and HLA in healthy donors. The PCR contained 60 Vbeta and 13 Jbeta primers. Generated by immunoSEQ multiplex PCR, the TCRdb table keeps only in-frame clones and is missing some. This table has 50,000 to 60,000 clones, around 82% appearing once. The CDR3 loop spans 12 amino acids. The V end was cut by 8 bases, the J end by 8 bases, with 13 bases between. Germline-derived CDR1 and CDR2 are LNHDA and SQIVND (reference sequence). This rearrangement joins TRBV19 to TRBJ2-4; maybe TRBD1 (5 bases). Sequencing was carried out using PBMCs. The clonotype comes from a female donor in good health and CMV-seronegative. CDR3 amino acids: CASGPQGYIQYF. The DNA for the CDR3 is TGTGCCAGTGGTCCCCAGGGATACATTCAGTACTTC.